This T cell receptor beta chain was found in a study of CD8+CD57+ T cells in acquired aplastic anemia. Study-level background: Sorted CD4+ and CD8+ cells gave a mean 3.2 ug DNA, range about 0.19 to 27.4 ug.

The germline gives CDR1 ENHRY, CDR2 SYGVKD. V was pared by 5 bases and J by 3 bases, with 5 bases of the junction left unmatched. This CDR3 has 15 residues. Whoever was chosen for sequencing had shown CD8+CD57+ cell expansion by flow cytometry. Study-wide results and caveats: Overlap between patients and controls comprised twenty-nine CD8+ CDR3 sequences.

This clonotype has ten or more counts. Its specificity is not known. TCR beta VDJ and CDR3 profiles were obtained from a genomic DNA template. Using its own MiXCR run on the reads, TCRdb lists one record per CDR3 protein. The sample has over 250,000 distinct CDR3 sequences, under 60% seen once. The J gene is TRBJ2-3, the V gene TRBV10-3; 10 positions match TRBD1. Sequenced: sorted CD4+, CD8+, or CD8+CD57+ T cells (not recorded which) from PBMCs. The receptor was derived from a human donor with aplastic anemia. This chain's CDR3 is CAISKRGQGTDTQYF. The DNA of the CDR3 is TGTGCCATCAGTAAAAGGGGACAGGGGACAGATACGCAGTATTTT.